This TCR beta chain was obtained from a study of response to subunit inactivated influenza vaccine. TCRdb reanalysed the RT-PCR reads using MiXCR and keeps one entry per CDR3 protein. The table shows approximately 520,000 distinct CDR3 sequences, with approximately 15% occurring only once. In its sample, this clonotype was seen a few times. Germline lookup yields CDR1 DFQATT and CDR2 SNEGSKA (reference sequence). V dropped 5 bases and J dropped 2; count of bases not matched to a gene: 2. The CDR3 is 12 residues long. This TCR derives from a man aged 50-75 years who received an inactivated influenza vaccine. Sequenced here: CD4+ T cells sorted from PBMCs, sampled roughly 24 months after vaccination. The chain uses TRBV20-1 and TRBJ2-7; TRBD1 aligns across 8 bases. The DNA of the CDR3 is TGCAGTGCTCGGACAGGGCCCTACGAGCAGTACTTC. Amino acids: CSARTGPYEQYF.